What follows are 18 T cell receptor beta chains derived from one specimen sequenced in a study of T cell responses to AZD1222 COVID-19 vaccine. Libraries were prepared by immunoSEQ multiplex PCR; TCRdb keeps only in-frame clonotypes and omits some of them. The repertoire holds 150,000 to 200,000 clones, approximately 95% seen once, with about 4% in the top ten. The specimen comprised peripheral blood, sampled on day 0 of AZD1222 vaccination. The receptors derive from an adult in good health.

This rearrangement joins TRBV13 to TRBJ1-6; 9 bases agree with TRBD1. The CDR3 spans 17 residues. J lost 8 bases, V lost 5 bases, and 13 bases had no gene match. Looked up from germline, CDR1 is PRHDT and CDR2 is FYEKMQ (reference sequence). CDR3: CASSTSPGTGMDSPLHF. The DNA of the CDR3 is TGTGCCAGCAGCACCAGTCCCGGGACAGGGATGGATTCACCCCTCCACTTT.

The chain uses TRBV12-5 and TRBJ1-6; D is uncertain. This CDR3 spans 18 amino acids. V lost 0 bases and J 8 bases, leaving 20 bases between the germline ends. Germline CDR1 and CDR2: LGHNT and FRNRAP. The CDR3 loop reads CASGLVYSLGTGDSPLHF. CDR3 DNA: TGTGCTAGTGGTTTGGTATACTCGTTGGGTACTGGTGATTCACCCCTCCACTTT. Looking up the rest from reference TRBV12-5 and TRBJ1-6 gives the full variable domain: DARVTQTPRHKVTEMGQEVTMRCQPILGHNTVFWYRQTMMQGLELLAYFRNRAPLDDSGMPKDRFSAEMPDATLATLKIQPSEPRDSAVYFCASGLVYSLGTGDSPLHFGNGTRLTVT.

V and J are TRBV10-1 and TRBJ1-5, with D unclear. V was trimmed by 4 bases and J by 4 bases, leaving 5 bases between them. Germline V gene lookup returns CDR1 WNHNN and CDR2 SYGVQD (reference sequence). This CDR3 contains 12 residues. CDR3 residues: CASSAGNQPQHF. The DNA of the CDR3 is TGCGCCAGCAGTGCGGGGAATCAGCCCCAGCATTTT.

V is TRBV2 and J is TRBJ1-6, with D possibly TRBD1 on 5 matching bases. The CDR3 has 19 residues. The germline V and J ends were trimmed by 2 bases and 14 bases, with 31 bases remaining between them. Germline V gene lookup returns CDR1 SNHLY and CDR2 FYNNEI. The CDR3 region has the DNA TGTGCCAGCAGTGAACCAGCGGGACCTGTGCGGGCGCCGAGTAGATCCCTCCACTTT. Translating gives CASSEPAGPVRAPSRSLHF.

The V call is TRBV3-1 (or the pseudogene TRBV3-2), the J call TRBJ1-2; unclear D gene. The CDR3 is 14 amino acids. In germline, CDR1 is LGHDT, CDR2 YNNKEL (reference sequence). Trimming stripped 1 base from V and 4 bases from J, with 10 bases between. The CDR3 reads CASSQGTLVYGYTF. Here the CDR3 DNA reads TGTGCCAGCAGCCAAGGGACGTTGGTCTATGGCTACACCTTC.

The J gene is TRBJ1-2, the V gene TRBV7-8, with 9 bases matching TRBD1. V was clipped by 0 bases and J by 4 bases; unmatched bases: 6. The CDR3 has 16 amino acids. Germline V gene lookup returns CDR1 SGHVS and CDR2 FQNEAQ. The CDR3 protein is CASSLARDRVRYGYTF. In DNA, the CDR3 is TGTGCCAGCAGCTTAGCCCGGGACAGGGTCCGCTATGGCTACACCTTC.

The chain employs TRBV3-1 (or the pseudogene TRBV3-2) and TRBJ2-2, with 11 bases matching TRBD2. Losses at the gene ends were 9 bases for V and 8 bases for J; bases not matched to a gene: 8. The CDR3 is made up of 14 amino acids. Germline CDR1 and CDR2: LGHDT and YNNKEL (reference sequence). Here the CDR3 reads CASSGRALGGELFF. The CDR3, as DNA: TGTGCCAGTAGCGGGAGGGCCCTCGGGGGGGAGCTGTTTTTT.

The chain carries TRBV6-5 and TRBJ1-5; a possible D gene is TRBD1 (5 bases). Germline CDR1 reads MNHEY; CDR2 reads SVGAGI. There are 15 residues in the CDR3. Deletions cut 5 bases from V and 0 bases from J, with 11 bases between. The CDR3 DNA sequence: TGTGCCAGCAGTCGGGACCTTAATAGCAATCAGCCCCAGCATTTT. This translates into CASSRDLNSNQPQHF.

The rearrangement links TRBV5-6 to TRBJ2-7; tentatively, D is TRBD1 (6 bases). V lost 2 bases and J lost 9, with 21 bases in between. CDR1 is SGHDT, CDR2 YYEEEE, per germline. The CDR3 contains 15 residues. For the CDR3, the DNA is TGTGCCAGCAGCTTCCAGGGGAACCCATCAAGATTGCAGTACTTC. Protein product: CASSFQGNPSRLQYF.

CDR3 in amino acids: CATSTGRNQPQHF. The CDR3 nucleotides read TGTGCCACCAGCACCGGCAGAAATCAGCCCCAGCATTTT. The chain has TRBV15 and TRBJ1-5; D is unresolved. Trimming removed 4 bases from V and 4 bases from J, with 8 bases in between. Germline V gene data show CDR1 as LNHNV and CDR2 as YYDKDF (reference sequence). The CDR3 extends over 13 amino acids.

This chain joins TRBV18 and TRBJ1-6, with 7 nucleotides matching TRBD1. CDR1 KGHSH and CDR2 LQKENI come from the germline V gene. V was pared by 3 bases and J by 0 bases, with 8 bases of the junction left unmatched. The CDR3 extends over 18 amino acids. The CDR3 DNA sequence: TGTGCCAGCTCACCGGGACAGACACGATACTCCTATAATTCACCCCTCCACTTT. Its protein product is CASSPGQTRYSYNSPLHF. Supplemented by reference TRBV18 and TRBJ1-6, the full variable domain reads NAGVMQNPRHLVRRRGQEARLRCSPMKGHSHVYWYRQLPEEGLKFMVYLQKENIIDESGMPKERFSAEFPKEGPSILRIQQVVRGDSAAYFCASSPGQTRYSYNSPLHFGNGTRLTVT.

In DNA, the CDR3 is TGCGCCAGCAGCTTGGCCGACAGGGGAAGCACAGATACGCAGTATTTT. It specifies CASSLADRGSTDTQYF. The chain recombines TRBV5-1 with TRBJ2-3; 8 nucleotides match TRBD1. Germline V CDR1 and CDR2: SGHRS, YFSETQ. The CDR3 is 16 amino acids. J was trimmed by 0 bases and V by 0 bases; bases with no gene match: 3.

The rearrangement uses TRBV18 and TRBJ1-1; D is unresolved. The germline V gene encodes CDR1 KGHSH and CDR2 LQKENI. The V and J ends lost 2 bases and 1 base respectively, with 8 bases between them. There are 14 residues in the CDR3. The chain's CDR3 is CASSPGSWNTEAFF. CDR3 nucleotides: TGTGCCAGCTCACCAGGCAGTTGGAACACTGAAGCTTTCTTT.

The chain is built from TRBV7-8 and TRBJ2-1, with D perhaps given as TRBD1 or TRBD2 (6 bases each). Trimming removed 1 base from V and 7 bases from J, with 14 bases in between. The CDR3 loop spans 15 amino acids. The germline gives CDR1 SGHVS, CDR2 FQNEAQ. As DNA, the CDR3 is TGTGCCAGCAGCTTAGTACGGGGGCTGTTTAATGAGCAGTTCTTC. Encoded protein: CASSLVRGLFNEQFF.

The chain has TRBV4-1 and TRBJ2-2, with D perhaps matching TRBD1 (6 bases). Germline CDR1 is MGHRA and CDR2 is YSYEKL. Trimming left V 2 bases short and J 9 bases short, with 19 bases between. The CDR3 is 16 amino acids. The CDR3 coding sequence is TGCGCCAGCAGCCAATATGCAGGACAGTCGATCCGGGAGCTGTTTTTT. It translates to CASSQYAGQSIRELFF.

The chain carries TRBV3-1 (or the pseudogene TRBV3-2) and TRBJ2-1; 8 bases line up with TRBD2. The germline gives CDR1 LGHDT, CDR2 YNNKEL (reference sequence). CDR3 length equals 18 residues. The V segment lost 0 bases and the J segment 4 bases; nucleotides outside the gene matches: 11. Here the CDR3 DNA reads TGTGCCAGCAGCCAAGATTCCTCACTAGCGGCCTTTTACAATGAGCAGTTCTTC. This encodes CASSQDSSLAAFYNEQFF.

This chain uses TRBV3-1 (or the pseudogene TRBV3-2) with TRBJ1-4; D might be TRBD1 (5 bases). V was pared by 1 base and J by 8 bases, with 20 bases between. Germline V gene lookup returns CDR1 LGHDT and CDR2 YNNKEL (reference sequence). The CDR3 totals 17 residues. The DNA for the CDR3 is TGTGCCAGCAGCCAAGGATTCGGGCAGGGAGGAGAAGAAAAACTGTTTTTT. This codes for CASSQGFGQGGEEKLFF.

J is TRBJ1-1 and V is TRBV7-9; D is possibly TRBD1 (5 bases). The CDR3 extends over 13 amino acids. V lost 5 bases and J 6 bases, leaving 13 bases between the germline ends. Germline V lookup: CDR1 SEHNR, CDR2 FQNEAQ (reference sequence). The CDR3 DNA is TGTGCCAGCAGCCTCGCAGGGTTCGCTGAAGCTTTCTTT. Encoded protein: CASSLAGFAEAFF. Full variable domain (outside the CDR3, taken from reference TRBV7-9 and TRBJ1-1): DTGVSQNPRHKITKRGQNVTFRCDPISEHNRLYWYRQTLGQGPEFLTYFQNEAQLEKSRLLSDRFSAERPKGSFSTLEIQRTEQGDSAMYLCASSLAGFAEAFFGQGTRLTVV.